The 19 T cell receptor beta chains below all came from one sample that was sequenced in a study of spatial heterogeneity in lung cancer. Via MiXCR, TCRdb re-called the 5' RACE reads, giving one row per CDR3 protein. Of over 9,500 distinct CDR3 sequences in the sample, 3.7% were seen once. Time point denoted: sample taken at primary tumor resection. This material consisted of PBMCs, taken at surgery. The receptors stem from a female donor with early-stage non-small cell lung cancer.

This clonotype was detected ten times or more. The chain couples TRBV12-3 or TRBV12-4 to TRBJ1-2; D gene unclear. The V end was cut by 6 bases, the J end by 4 bases, with 9 bases between. The length of the CDR3 is 12 residues. CDR3 protein: CASSYDSYGYTF. CDR3 DNA: TGTGCCAGCAGCTATGATAGCTATGGCTACACCTTC.

The sample holds many counts of this clonotype. This chain links TRBV6-5 with TRBJ2-2; 7 bases align to TRBD2. The CDR3 spans 16 residues. With V trimmed by 0 bases and J by 4 bases, 5 bases remained unmatched. Germline V gene data show CDR1 as MNHEY and CDR2 as SVGAGI. CDR3 in DNA: TGTGCCAGCAGTTACTCGAGCGGGGCGGGCACCGGGGAGCTGTTTTTT. Protein sequence: CASSYSSGAGTGELFF.

This clonotype was seen repeatedly, ten times or more. The chain carries TRBV28 and TRBJ1-1, with a possible D match to TRBD1 (6 bases). CDR1 is MDHEN, CDR2 SYDVKM, per germline. With 2 bases removed from V and 1 base from J, the gap between germline ends came to 11 bases. The CDR3 spans 15 residues. The chain's CDR3 is CASSLRQGWNTEAFF. CDR3 DNA: TGTGCCAGCAGTTTAAGGCAGGGGTGGAACACTGAAGCTTTCTTT.

The chain joins TRBV6-5 to TRBJ2-3; 8 nucleotides align to TRBD1. Germline CDR1 MNHEY, CDR2 SVGAGI. V was clipped by 6 bases and J by 2 bases; unmatched bases: 10. This CDR3 has 16 amino acids. CDR3 bases: TGTGCCAGCAGCCCCGCCTGGACAGGGTTCACAGATACGCAGTATTTT. Residues: CASSPAWTGFTDTQYF.

This clonotype was observed many times. The V and J genes are TRBV20-1 and TRBJ1-5; TRBD1 agrees at 8 bases. Germline V lookup: CDR1 DFQATT, CDR2 SNEGSKA (reference sequence). V lost 1 base to trimming and J lost 0 bases; unmatched junction nucleotides: 17. The CDR3 spans 20 residues. The CDR3 sequence is CSARGGRRGTGPYSNQPQHF. The DNA for the CDR3 is TGCAGTGCTAGAGGTGGCCGAAGAGGGACAGGTCCTTATAGCAATCAGCCCCAGCATTTT.

In this sample, this clonotype turned up many times. The V gene is TRBV20-1, the J gene TRBJ2-7; the match to TRBD1 covers 7 bases. This CDR3 comprises 12 residues. The trim removed 7 bases at V and 3 bases at J, leaving 6 bases unmatched. Germline assignment: CDR1 DFQATT and CDR2 SNEGSKA (reference sequence). The CDR3 is CSGQGKLYEQYF. The DNA of the CDR3 is TGCAGTGGACAGGGCAAACTCTACGAGCAGTACTTC.

This clonotype was seen ten or more times. The J gene is TRBJ2-3, the V gene TRBV7-9; the D gene is possibly TRBD1 (6 bases). V lost 3 bases, J lost 1 base, and 14 bases lay in between. Per germline, CDR1 SEHNR and CDR2 FQNEAQ (reference sequence). The CDR3 loop spans 16 amino acids. This CDR3 reads CASSFLGQRRTDTQYF. Here the CDR3 DNA reads TGTGCCAGCAGCTTTCTAGGACAGCGACGCACAGATACGCAGTATTTT.

This clonotype was observed many times. The V and J genes are TRBV12-5 and TRBJ1-1, with D unclear. Trimming stripped 6 bases from V and 1 base from J, with 9 bases between. Germline V gives CDR1 LGHNT, CDR2 FRNRAP. The CDR3 is 13 amino acids. The CDR3, as DNA: TGTGCTAGTGGGGAGGACGGGAACACTGAAGCTTTCTTT. Its protein is CASGEDGNTEAFF.

This clonotype has at least ten counts. This rearrangement joins TRBV27 to TRBJ2-5; D is unresolved. Trimming took off 2 bases at V and 2 bases at J, with 15 bases between the two ends. Germline-derived CDR1 and CDR2 are MNHEY and SMNVEV (reference sequence). This CDR3 has 16 residues. CDR3 in amino acids: CASSLRGGSLQETQYF. The CDR3 DNA reads TGTGCCAGCAGTTTACGCGGCGGCTCCTTACAAGAGACCCAGTACTTC.

At least ten counts were recorded for this clonotype. The V gene is TRBV27, the J gene TRBJ1-5, with a tentative D call TRBD1 (6 bases). There are 16 residues in the CDR3. The germline V and J ends were trimmed by 5 bases and 4 bases, with 18 bases remaining between them. The V gene's germline CDR1 is MNHEY and CDR2 SMNVEV (reference sequence). The CDR3 region is CASSPLPQGGNQPQHF. In DNA, the CDR3 is TGTGCCAGCAGTCCTCTTCCACAGGGCGGGAATCAGCCCCAGCATTTT.

This clonotype was observed at least ten times. This chain uses TRBV29-1 with TRBJ2-3; D is ambiguous. The CDR3 is 14 residues long. Germline values: CDR1 SQVTM, CDR2 ANQGSEA. Trimming cost V 4 bases and J 1 base, with 12 bases left between them. The CDR3 region is CSVASATRTDTQYF. The CDR3 nucleotides read TGCAGCGTTGCCTCGGCGACGCGCACAGATACGCAGTATTTT.

This clonotype was counted at least ten times. The chain uses TRBV20-1 and TRBJ1-6; weak D call: TRBD1 (6 bases). The germline gives CDR1 DFQATT, CDR2 SNEGSKA (reference sequence). The V end lost 1 base, the J end lost 3 bases, and 10 bases lay between the germline ends. The CDR3 covers 15 residues. CDR3 bases: TGCAGTGCTAGAGTGGGGGCAGGCTATAATTCACCCCTCCACTTT. Translated: CSARVGAGYNSPLHF.

This clonotype was seen ten or more times. The chain links TRBV9 to TRBJ2-7; 16 bases fit TRBD2. The junction had 5 bases not matched to a gene; V was cut back by 0 bases and J by 5 bases. This CDR3 has 17 amino acids. Per the germline V gene, CDR1 is SGDLS and CDR2 is YYNGEE. The DNA of the CDR3 is TGTGCCAGCAGCGTAGGAGGGGGGACTAGCGGGAGGGACGAGCAGTACTTC. It codes for CASSVGGGTSGRDEQYF.

This clonotype was counted ten times or more. The chain recombines TRBV29-1 with TRBJ2-5; no firm D call. Germline-derived CDR1 and CDR2 are SQVTM and ANQGSEA. Between the trimmed V and J ends, which lost 7 bases and 4 bases, there was a span of 10 bases. The CDR3 runs to 11 residues. This CDR3 reads CSATLGETQYF. CDR3 nucleotides: TGCAGCGCTACCTTAGGAGAGACCCAGTACTTC.

In this sample, this clonotype turned up a few times. This chain joins TRBV6-6 and TRBJ2-2; 12 bases line up with TRBD2. This CDR3 region has 16 residues. The J segment lost 8 bases and the V segment lost 3 bases, leaving 7 bases of the junction unmatched. Germline CDR1 reads MNHNY; CDR2 reads SVGAGI (reference sequence). In DNA, the CDR3 is TGTGCCAGCAGTTATACCGGACTAGCGGGAAAGGGGGAGCTGTTTTTT. Its protein product is CASSYTGLAGKGELFF.

The chain couples TRBV18 to TRBJ1-1; TRBD1 might be the D (5 bases). CDR3 length: 15 amino acids. CDR1 is KGHSH and CDR2 is LQKENI in the germline V gene. Trimming stripped 2 bases from V and 1 base from J, with 11 bases between. CDR3 protein: CASSPGRGANTEAFF. Here the CDR3 DNA reads TGTGCCAGCTCACCAGGGCGGGGCGCGAACACTGAAGCTTTCTTT.

The genes are TRBV7-3 and TRBJ2-1, with D perhaps TRBD1 or TRBD2 (5 bases each). Trimming removed 2 bases from V and 4 bases from J, with 9 bases in between. The CDR3 has 14 residues. Germline V gives CDR1 SGHTA, CDR2 FQGTGA. CDR3 region: CASSLDRGYNEQFF. CDR3 nucleotides: TGTGCCAGCAGCTTAGACAGAGGGTACAATGAGCAGTTCTTC. Supplemented by reference TRBV7-3 and TRBJ2-1, the full variable domain reads GAGVSQTPSNKVTEKGKYVELRCDPISGHTALYWYRQSLGQGPEFLIYFQGTGAADDSGLPNDRFFAVRPEGSVSTLKIQRTERGDSAVYLCASSLDRGYNEQFFGPGTRLTVL.

This clonotype was detected ten times or more. The chain carries TRBV20-1 and TRBJ2-3, with D possibly TRBD1 on 6 matching bases. CDR1 and CDR2 from the germline V gene are DFQATT and SNEGSKA (reference sequence). The germline V and J ends were trimmed by 1 base and 5 bases, with 7 bases remaining between them. This CDR3 has 12 amino acids. In nucleotides, the CDR3 is TGCAGTGCTAGAGTCAGGGGAGATACGCAGTATTTT. Translation: CSARVRGDTQYF.

This clonotype occurred a few times. The chain uses TRBV18 and TRBJ1-6; 8 bases map to TRBD1. CDR1 and CDR2 from the germline V gene are KGHSH and LQKENI. The CDR3 has 17 residues. The V and J ends lost 1 base and 4 bases, in that order; junction bases with no gene match: 6. CDR3 coding DNA: TGTGCCAGCTCACCACGCGACAGGGGATCGTATAATTCACCCCTCCACTTT. Translated, it gives CASSPRDRGSYNSPLHF.